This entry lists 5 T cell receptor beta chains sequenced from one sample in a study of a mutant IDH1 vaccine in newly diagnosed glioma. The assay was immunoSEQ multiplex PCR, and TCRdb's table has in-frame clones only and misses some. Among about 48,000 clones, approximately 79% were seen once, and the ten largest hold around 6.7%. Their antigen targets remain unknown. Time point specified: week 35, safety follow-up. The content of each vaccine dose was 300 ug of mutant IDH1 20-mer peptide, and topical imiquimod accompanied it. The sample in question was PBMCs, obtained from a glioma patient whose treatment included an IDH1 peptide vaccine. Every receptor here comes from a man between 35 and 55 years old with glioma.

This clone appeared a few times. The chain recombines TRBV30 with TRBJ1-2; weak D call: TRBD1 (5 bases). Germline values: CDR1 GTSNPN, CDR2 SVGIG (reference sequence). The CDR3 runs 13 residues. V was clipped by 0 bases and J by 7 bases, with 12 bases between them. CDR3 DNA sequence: TGTGCCTGGAGTGTGGGGGAGATCGGTGGCTACACCTTC. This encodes CAWSVGEIGGYTF.

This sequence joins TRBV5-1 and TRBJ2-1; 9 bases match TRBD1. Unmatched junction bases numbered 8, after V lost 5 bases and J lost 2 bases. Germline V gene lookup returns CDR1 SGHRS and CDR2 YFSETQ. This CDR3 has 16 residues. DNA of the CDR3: TGCGCCAGCAGAGCAACGGGGACAGGGACCTACAATGAGCAGTTCTTC. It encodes CASRATGTGTYNEQFF.

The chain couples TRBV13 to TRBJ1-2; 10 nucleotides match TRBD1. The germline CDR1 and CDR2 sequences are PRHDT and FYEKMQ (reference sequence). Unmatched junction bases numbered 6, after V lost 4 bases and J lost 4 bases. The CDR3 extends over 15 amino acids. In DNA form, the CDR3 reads TGTGCCAGCAGCTCGGACAGGGGGTCACCCTATGGCTACACCTTC. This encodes CASSSDRGSPYGYTF.

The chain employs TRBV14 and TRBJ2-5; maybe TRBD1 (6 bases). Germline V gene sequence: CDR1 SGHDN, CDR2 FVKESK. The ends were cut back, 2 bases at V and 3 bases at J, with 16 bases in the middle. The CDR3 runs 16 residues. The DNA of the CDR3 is TGTGCCAGCAGCCAATGGACAGCATTAGTAGAAGAGACCCAGTACTTC. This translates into CASSQWTALVEETQYF.

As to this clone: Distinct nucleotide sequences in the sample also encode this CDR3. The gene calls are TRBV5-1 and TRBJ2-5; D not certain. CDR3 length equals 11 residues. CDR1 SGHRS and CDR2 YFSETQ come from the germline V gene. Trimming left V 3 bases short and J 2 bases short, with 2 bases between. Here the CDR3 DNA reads TGCGCCAGCAGCTCGCAAGAGACCCAGTACTTC. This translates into CASSSQETQYF.